The rows below give T cell receptor beta chains drawn from one sample of a study of radiotherapy plus CTLA-4 blockade in lung cancer. Only in-frame clones appear in the TCRdb table, and some are missing; sequencing was by immunoSEQ multiplex PCR. The sample yields more than 95,000 clones, just under 80% seen once. Source: peripheral blood, taken from a patient treated with radiotherapy plus ipilimumab. These receptors were taken from a human donor with non-small cell lung cancer who had a partial response to radiotherapy plus ipilimumab. Both conserved end residues are part of each CDR3. A D gene is named only where the DNA matches it firmly. Where a row states a size, it is once, few, many or the class of an expanded clone; other rows omit it.

TRBD1 | TRBJ2-5 | few | 13 | TRBV5-1 | CASSRTGEETQYF | TGCGCCAGCAGCAGGACAGGAGAAGAGACCCAGTACTTC
TRBD1 | TRBJ2-7 | NA | 17 | TRBV5-4 | CASSDTYLTGGTHEQYF | TGTGCCAGCAGCGACACCTACTTGACAGGGGGAACCCACGAGCAGTACTTC
NA | TRBJ1-4 | NA | 12 | TRBV19 | CASRGQYEKLFF | TGTGCCAGTAGGGGCCAGTATGAAAAACTGTTTTTT
NA | TRBJ1-1 | NA | 14 | TRBV6-1 | CASEKDGAFTEAFF | TGTGCCAGCGAAAAAGATGGGGCCTTCACTGAAGCTTTCTTT
TRBD2 | TRBJ2-2 | NA | 17 | TRBV7-9 | CASSLEGGGSISGELFF | TGTGCCAGCAGCTTAGAAGGTGGCGGGAGTATTTCCGGGGAGCTGTTTTTT
NA | TRBJ2-2 | NA | 15 | TRBV2 | CASSEVFQGHGELFF | TGTGCCAGCAGTGAAGTGTTCCAGGGACACGGGGAGCTGTTTTTT
TRBD2 | TRBJ2-1 | NA | 14 | TRBV18 | CASSNIWTSNEQFF | TGTGCCAGCTCAAATATCTGGACTAGCAATGAGCAGTTCTTC
TRBD1 | TRBJ1-4 | NA | 14 | TRBV6-1 | CASRRQGGQEKLFF | TGTGCCAGCAGGAGACAGGGGGGTCAGGAAAAACTGTTTTTT
TRBD2 | TRBJ2-3 | NA | 15 | TRBV5-1 | CASSLLAGPTDTQYF | TGCGCCAGCAGCTTGCTAGCGGGGCCCACAGATACGCAGTATTTT
NA | TRBJ1-1 | NA | 14 | TRBV5-1 | CASSLAGGNTEAFF | TGCGCCAGCAGCTTGGCCGGGGGGAACACTGAAGCTTTCTTT
NA | TRBJ2-7 | NA | 13 | TRBV5-6 | CASSLSLSYEQYF | TGTGCCAGCAGCTTGAGCCTATCCTACGAGCAGTACTTC
TRBD1 | TRBJ1-1 | NA | 15 | TRBV28 | CASSLGTGGNTEAFF | TGTGCCAGCAGTTTAGGGACAGGGGGCAACACTGAGGCTTTCTTT
TRBD2 | TRBJ2-5 | NA | 18 | TRBV7-9 | CASSPRGAVAGEKETQYF | TGTGCCAGCAGCCCCCGAGGGGCGGTAGCGGGAGAGAAAGAGACCCAGTACTTC
NA | TRBJ1-4 | once | 18 | TRBV2 | CASSEVSIRVISNEKLFF | TGTGCCAGCAGTGAAGTTTCGATCAGGGTTATATCTAATGAAAAACTGTTTTTT
TRBD2 | TRBJ2-3 | NA | 17 | TRBV2 | CASSVNSGRARTDTQYF | TGTGCCAGCAGTGTCAATAGCGGGAGGGCACGCACAGATACGCAGTATTTT
TRBD2 | TRBJ2-1 | once | 15 | TRBV30 | CAWSSGRALYNEQFF | TGTGCCTGGAGTTCGGGGAGGGCCCTATACAATGAGCAGTTCTTC
NA | TRBJ1-1 | NA | 13 | TRBV7-9 | CASSLEQGTEAFF | TGTGCCAGCAGCTTAGAGCAGGGTACTGAAGCTTTCTTT
NA | TRBJ1-2 | NA | 13 | TRBV28 | CASSFGVNYGYTF | TGTGCCAGCAGTTTTGGAGTAAACTATGGCTACACCTTC
TRBD1 | TRBJ1-2 | few | 13 | TRBV7-2 | CASSFGQGVGYTF | TGTGCCAGCAGCTTCGGACAGGGGGTGGGCTACACCTTC